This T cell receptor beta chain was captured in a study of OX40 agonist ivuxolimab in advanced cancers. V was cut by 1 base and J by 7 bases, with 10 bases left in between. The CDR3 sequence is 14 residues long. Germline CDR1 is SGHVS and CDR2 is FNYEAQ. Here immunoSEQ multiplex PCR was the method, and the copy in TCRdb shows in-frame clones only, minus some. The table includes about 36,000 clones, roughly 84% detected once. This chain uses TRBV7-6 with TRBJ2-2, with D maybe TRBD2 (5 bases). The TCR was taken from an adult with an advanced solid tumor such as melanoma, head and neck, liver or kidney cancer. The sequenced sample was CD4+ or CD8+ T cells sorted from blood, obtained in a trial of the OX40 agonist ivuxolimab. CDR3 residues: CASSLEEVGGELFF. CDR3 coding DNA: TGTGCCAGCAGCTTAGAGGAGGTCGGCGGGGAGCTGTTTTTT.